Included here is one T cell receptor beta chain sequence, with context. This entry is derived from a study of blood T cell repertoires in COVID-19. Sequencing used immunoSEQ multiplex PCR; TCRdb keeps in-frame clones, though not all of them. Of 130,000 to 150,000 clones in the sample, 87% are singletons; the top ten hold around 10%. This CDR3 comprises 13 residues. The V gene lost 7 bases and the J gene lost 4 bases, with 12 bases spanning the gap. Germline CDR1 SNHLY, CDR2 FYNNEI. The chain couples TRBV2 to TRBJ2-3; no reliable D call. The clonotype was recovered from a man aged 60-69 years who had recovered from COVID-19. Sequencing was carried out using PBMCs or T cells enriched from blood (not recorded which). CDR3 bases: TGTGCCAGCACCAAGCTCAGCGCAGATACGCAGTATTTT. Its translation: CASTKLSADTQYF. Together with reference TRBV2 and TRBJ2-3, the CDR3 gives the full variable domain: EPEVTQTPSHQVTQMGQEVILRCVPISNHLYFYWYRQILGQKVEFLVSFYNNEISEKSEIFDDQFSVERPDGSNFTLKIRSTKLEDSAMYFCASTKLSADTQYFGPGTRLTVL.